This record covers a single TCR beta chain. Its specificity is not known. The record originates from a study of shared clonotypes between healthy human individuals. Study-level findings and limits: Clonotypes that were shared across a handful of donors made up around 5% of naive CD4 clonotypes. Even with large depth, rarefaction showed that sorted-subset sequencing was incomplete.

Naive-designated CD8 cells lacked CD45RO, were positively enriched for CCR7, and omitted terminally differentiated effector memory CD45RA+ cells. Running of the assay took place at deep level. The assay was immunoSEQ multiplex PCR, and TCRdb's table has in-frame clones only and misses some. Of fewer than 700,000 clones in the sample, around 95% were seen once. Germline CDR1 SGHAT, CDR2 FQDESV (reference sequence). J was trimmed by 5 bases and V by 1 base; bases with no gene match: 6. This CDR3 has 15 amino acids. The sequenced sample consisted of naive CD8+ T cells sorted from blood. The chain joins TRBV11-1 to TRBJ2-5, with 8 bases aligning to TRBD1. The receptor was derived from a woman in her 30s in good health. CDR3 region: CASSLVDRGGETQYF. The DNA of the CDR3 is TGTGCCAGCAGCTTAGTAGACAGGGGTGGCGAGACCCAGTACTTC.